This TCR beta chain was obtained from a study of long-term antiretroviral therapy in people with HIV. Survey-level resolution applied to immunoSEQ assay v3.0. Assay: immunoSEQ multiplex PCR; the TCRdb copy retains only in-frame clones and omits some. This sample carries several thousand clones, roughly 80% of them seen once, and the ten largest clones take around 13%. The clonotype was recovered from a man between 35 and 55 years old with HIV. This sample comprised unsorted PBMCs, obtained 2.5 to 2.6 years before starting antiretroviral therapy.

DNA of the CDR3: TGTGCCACGGGGACAGGGTATAATGAGCAGTTCTTC. The encoded protein is CATGTGYNEQFF. The chain carries TRBV15 and TRBJ2-1; 9 bases line up with TRBD1. CDR3 length equals 12 residues. V gave up 9 bases and J gave up 7 bases; unmatched junction bases: 4. The germline V gene has CDR1 LNHNV and CDR2 YYDKDF (reference sequence).